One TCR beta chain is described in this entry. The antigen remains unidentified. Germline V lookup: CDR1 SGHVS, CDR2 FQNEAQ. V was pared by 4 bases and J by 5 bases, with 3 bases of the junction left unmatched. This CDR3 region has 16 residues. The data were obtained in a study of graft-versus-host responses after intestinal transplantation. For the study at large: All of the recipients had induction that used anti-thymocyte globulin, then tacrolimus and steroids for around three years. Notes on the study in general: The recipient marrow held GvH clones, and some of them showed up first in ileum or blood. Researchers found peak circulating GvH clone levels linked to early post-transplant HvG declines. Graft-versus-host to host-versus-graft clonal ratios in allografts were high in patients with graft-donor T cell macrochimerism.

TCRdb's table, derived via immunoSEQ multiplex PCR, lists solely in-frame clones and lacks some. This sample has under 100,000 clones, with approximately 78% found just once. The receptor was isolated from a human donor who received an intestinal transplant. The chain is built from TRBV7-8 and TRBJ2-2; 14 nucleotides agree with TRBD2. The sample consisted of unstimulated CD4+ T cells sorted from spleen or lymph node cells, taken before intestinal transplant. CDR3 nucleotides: TGTGCCAGCAGCTCAGGACTAGCGGGAGGTACCGGGGAGCTGTTTTTT. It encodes CASSSGLAGGTGELFF. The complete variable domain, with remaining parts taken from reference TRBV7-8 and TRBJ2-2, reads GAGVSQSPRYKVAKRGQDVALRCDPISGHVSLFWYQQALGQGPEFLTYFQNEAQLDKSGLPSDRFFAERPEGSVSTLKIQRTQQEDSAVYLCASSSGLAGGTGELFFGEGSRLTVL.